The rows below give T cell receptor beta chains drawn from one sample of a study of blood T cell repertoires in COVID-19. Sequencing used immunoSEQ multiplex PCR; TCRdb keeps in-frame clones, though not all of them. The sample has over 200,000 clones; about nine tenths are singletons. Sequencing was carried out using PBMCs or T cells enriched from blood (not recorded which). The receptors come from a man aged 18 to 35 who had recovered from COVID-19. The CDR3 runs from the conserved cysteine through the conserved F or W. Each record gives: clone size, V gene, J gene, D gene, CDR3 DNA, CDR3 protein. D genes are given only for firm matches. The listing skips clone size in some rows; elsewhere it reads once, few, many or a size class.

once,TRBV6-1,TRBJ2-7,NA,TGTGCCAGCAGTGAGGCACAGAGATACGAGCAGTACTTC,CASSEAQRYEQYF
NA,TRBV28,TRBJ1-2,NA,TGTGCCAGCAGTTTACCAAATACAGGAGCCTATGGCTACACCTTC,CASSLPNTGAYGYTF
NA,TRBV21-1,TRBJ2-2,NA,TGTGCCAGCATCCCCGGCCTGATGACTAGTACTGCCGGGGAGCTGTTTTTT,CASIPGLMTSTAGELFF
NA,TRBV7-9,TRBJ1-4,NA,TGTGCCAGCAGCTTCGGACTTAATGAAAAACTGTTTTTT,CASSFGLNEKLFF
once,TRBV7-6,TRBJ2-3,NA,TGTGCCAGCAGCTTCGGGGGAGGCACAGATACGCAGTATTTT,CASSFGGGTDTQYF
NA,TRBV27,TRBJ2-7,NA,TGTGCCAGCAGTTTTTCAGGGGACCACGAGCAGTACTTC,CASSFSGDHEQYF
once,TRBV15,TRBJ1-4,TRBD1,TGTGCCACCAGCAGAGGGGACAGCAATAATGAAAAACTGTTTTTT,CATSRGDSNNEKLFF
few,TRBV24-1,TRBJ1-2,TRBD1,TGTGCCACCAATTCCGGACAGGGCGGAGATACTGGCTACACCTTC,CATNSGQGGDTGYTF
NA,TRBV7-8,TRBJ2-3,NA,TGTGCCAGCAGCCGTATTGGGCCAGGGAGGACAGATACGCAGTATTTT,CASSRIGPGRTDTQYF
NA,TRBV4-1,TRBJ1-5,NA,TGCGCCAGCAGCCAAGGAAGGGGGGGTAGTCAGCCCCAGCATTTT,CASSQGRGGSQPQHF
NA,TRBV30,TRBJ1-1,NA,TGTGCCTGGAGTGTACCCCCGGTCCCGAACACTGAAGCTTTCTTT,CAWSVPPVPNTEAFF
NA,TRBV6-5,TRBJ1-2,TRBD1,TGTGCCAGACGGGACAGGAACTATGGCTACACCTTC,CARRDRNYGYTF
NA,TRBV2,TRBJ2-5,NA,TGTGCCAGCAGTGAACGTGGGGCAGGGGAGACCCAGTACTTC,CASSERGAGETQYF
NA,TRBV11-3,TRBJ2-3,NA,TGTGCCAGCAGCTCTGAGAGACTAGGAACCAACACAGATACGCAGTATTTT,CASSSERLGTNTDTQYF